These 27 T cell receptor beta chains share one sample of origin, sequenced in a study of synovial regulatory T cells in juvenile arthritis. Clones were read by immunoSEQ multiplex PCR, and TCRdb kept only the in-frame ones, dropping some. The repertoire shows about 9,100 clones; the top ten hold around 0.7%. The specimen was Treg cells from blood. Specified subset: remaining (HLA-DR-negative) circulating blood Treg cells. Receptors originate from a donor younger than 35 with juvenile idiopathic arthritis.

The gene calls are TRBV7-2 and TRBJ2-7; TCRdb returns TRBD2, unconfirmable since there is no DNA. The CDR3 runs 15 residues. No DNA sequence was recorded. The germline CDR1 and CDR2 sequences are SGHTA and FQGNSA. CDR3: CASSPTSGGAYEQYF. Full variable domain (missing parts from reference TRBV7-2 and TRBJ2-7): GAGVSQSPSNKVTEKGKDVELRCDPISGHTALYWYRQSLGQGLEFLIYFQGNSAPDKSGLPSDRFSAERTGGSVSTLTIQRTQQEDSAVYLCASSPTSGGAYEQYFGPGTRLTVT.

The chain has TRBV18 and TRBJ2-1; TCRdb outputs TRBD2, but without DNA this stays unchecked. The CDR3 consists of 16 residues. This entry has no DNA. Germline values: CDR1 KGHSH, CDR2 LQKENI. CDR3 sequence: CASSSAGGGPYNEQFF.

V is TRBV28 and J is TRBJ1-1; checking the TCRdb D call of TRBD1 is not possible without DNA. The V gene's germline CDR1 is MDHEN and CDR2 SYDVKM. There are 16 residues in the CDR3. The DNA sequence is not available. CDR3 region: CATNLRGQPANTEAFF.

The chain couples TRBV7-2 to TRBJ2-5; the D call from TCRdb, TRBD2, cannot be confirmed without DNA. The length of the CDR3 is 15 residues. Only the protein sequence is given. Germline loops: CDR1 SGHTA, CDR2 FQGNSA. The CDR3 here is CASSSTATRGGTQYF.

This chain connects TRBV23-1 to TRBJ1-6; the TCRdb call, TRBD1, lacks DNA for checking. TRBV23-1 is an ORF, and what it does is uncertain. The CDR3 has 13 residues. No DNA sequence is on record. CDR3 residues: CASGNRGNSPLHF.

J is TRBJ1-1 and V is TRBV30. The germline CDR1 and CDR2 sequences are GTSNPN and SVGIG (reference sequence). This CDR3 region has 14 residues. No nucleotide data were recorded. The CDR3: CAWSVFLRNTEAFF. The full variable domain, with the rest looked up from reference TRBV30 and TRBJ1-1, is SQTIHQWPATLVQPVGSPLSLECTVEGTSNPNLYWYRQAAGRGLQLLFYSVGIGQISSEVPQNLSASRPQDRQFILSSKKLLLSDSGFYLCAWSVFLRNTEAFFGQGTRLTVV.

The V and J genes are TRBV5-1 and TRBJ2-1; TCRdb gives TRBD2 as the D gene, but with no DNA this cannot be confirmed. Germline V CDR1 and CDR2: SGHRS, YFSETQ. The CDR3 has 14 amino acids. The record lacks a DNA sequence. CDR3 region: CASSLSLLYNEQFF.

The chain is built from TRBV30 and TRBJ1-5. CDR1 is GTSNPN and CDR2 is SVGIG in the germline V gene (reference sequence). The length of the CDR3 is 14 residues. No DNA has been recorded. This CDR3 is CAWSEPGPPQPQHF.

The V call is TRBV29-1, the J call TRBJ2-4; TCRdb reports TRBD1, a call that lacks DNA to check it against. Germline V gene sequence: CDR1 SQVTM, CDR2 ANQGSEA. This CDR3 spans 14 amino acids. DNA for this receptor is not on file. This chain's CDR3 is CSVVSRGFKNIQYF.

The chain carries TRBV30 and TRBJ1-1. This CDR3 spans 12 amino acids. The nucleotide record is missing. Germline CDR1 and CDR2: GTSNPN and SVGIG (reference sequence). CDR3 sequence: CAWSPRGYQAFF. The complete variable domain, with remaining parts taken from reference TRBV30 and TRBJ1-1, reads SQTIHQWPATLVQPVGSPLSLECTVEGTSNPNLYWYRQAAGRGLQLLFYSVGIGQISSEVPQNLSASRPQDRQFILSSKKLLLSDSGFYLCAWSPRGYQAFFGQGTRLTVV.

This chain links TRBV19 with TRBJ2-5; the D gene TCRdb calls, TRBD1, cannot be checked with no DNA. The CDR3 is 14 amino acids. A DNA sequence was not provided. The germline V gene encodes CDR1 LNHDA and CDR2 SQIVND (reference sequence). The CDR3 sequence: CASSTRTGMGEQYF.

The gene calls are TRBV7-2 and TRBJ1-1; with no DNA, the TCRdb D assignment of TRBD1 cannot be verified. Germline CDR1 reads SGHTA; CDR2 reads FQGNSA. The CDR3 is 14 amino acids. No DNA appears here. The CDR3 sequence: CASSLDSQNTEAFF.

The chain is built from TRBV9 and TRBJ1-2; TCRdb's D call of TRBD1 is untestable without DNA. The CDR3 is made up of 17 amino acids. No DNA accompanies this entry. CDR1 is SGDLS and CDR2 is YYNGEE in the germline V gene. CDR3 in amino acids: CASSVALEGQGIFGYTF. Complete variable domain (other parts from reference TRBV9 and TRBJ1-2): DSGVTQTPKHLITATGQRVTLRCSPRSGDLSVYWYQQSLDQGLQFLIQYYNGEERAKGNILERFSAQQFPDLHSELNLSSLELGDSALYFCASSVALEGQGIFGYTFGSGTRLTVV.

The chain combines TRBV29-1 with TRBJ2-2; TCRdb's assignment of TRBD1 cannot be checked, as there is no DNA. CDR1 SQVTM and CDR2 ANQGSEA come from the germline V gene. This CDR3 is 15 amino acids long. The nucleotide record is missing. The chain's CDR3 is CSVAQQGLSTGELFF.

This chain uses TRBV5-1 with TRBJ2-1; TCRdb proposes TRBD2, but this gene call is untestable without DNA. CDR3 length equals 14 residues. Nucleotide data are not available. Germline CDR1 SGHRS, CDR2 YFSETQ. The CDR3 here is CASSLPRVGNEQFF.

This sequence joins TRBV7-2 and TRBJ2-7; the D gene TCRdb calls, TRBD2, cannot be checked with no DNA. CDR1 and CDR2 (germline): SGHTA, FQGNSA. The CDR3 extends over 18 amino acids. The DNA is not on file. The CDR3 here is CASSLAEVAGRQRLTVYF.

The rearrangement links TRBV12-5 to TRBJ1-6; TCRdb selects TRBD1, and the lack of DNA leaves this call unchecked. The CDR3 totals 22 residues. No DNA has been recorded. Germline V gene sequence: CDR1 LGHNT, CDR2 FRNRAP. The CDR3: CASGFYRLMGQGSSRDNSPLHF.

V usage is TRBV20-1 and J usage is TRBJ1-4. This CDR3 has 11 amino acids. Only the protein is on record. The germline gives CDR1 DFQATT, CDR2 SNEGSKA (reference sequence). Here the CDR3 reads CSAFFDSFLFF.

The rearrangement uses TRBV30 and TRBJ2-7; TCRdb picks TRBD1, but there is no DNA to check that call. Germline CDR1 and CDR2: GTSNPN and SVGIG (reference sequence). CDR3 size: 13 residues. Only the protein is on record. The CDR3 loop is CACEPRQGDEQYF.

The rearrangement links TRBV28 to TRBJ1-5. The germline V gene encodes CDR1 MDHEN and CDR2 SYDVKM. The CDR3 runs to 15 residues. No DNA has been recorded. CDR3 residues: CASSFIGSHLQPQHF.

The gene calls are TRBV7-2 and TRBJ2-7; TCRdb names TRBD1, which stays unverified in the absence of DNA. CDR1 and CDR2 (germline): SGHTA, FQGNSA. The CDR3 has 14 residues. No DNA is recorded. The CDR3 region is CASSFEGQLYEQYF.

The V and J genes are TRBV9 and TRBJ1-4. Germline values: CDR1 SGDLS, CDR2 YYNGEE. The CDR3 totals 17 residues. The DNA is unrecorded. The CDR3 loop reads CASSVDPSEATNEKLFF.

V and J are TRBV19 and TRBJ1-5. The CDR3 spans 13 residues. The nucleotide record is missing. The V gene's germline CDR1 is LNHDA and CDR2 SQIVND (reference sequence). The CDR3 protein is CASNGVGDQPQHF.

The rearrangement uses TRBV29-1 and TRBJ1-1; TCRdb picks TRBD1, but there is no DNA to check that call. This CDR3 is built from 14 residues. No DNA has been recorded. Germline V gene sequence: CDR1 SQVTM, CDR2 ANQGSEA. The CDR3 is CSAQTGPMNTEAFF.

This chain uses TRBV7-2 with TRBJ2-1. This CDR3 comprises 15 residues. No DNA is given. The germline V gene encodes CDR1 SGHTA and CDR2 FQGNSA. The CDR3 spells CASSSQGAAYNEQFF.

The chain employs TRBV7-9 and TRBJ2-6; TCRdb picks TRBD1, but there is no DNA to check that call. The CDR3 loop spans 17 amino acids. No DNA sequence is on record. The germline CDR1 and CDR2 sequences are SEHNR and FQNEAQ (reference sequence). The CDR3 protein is CASSIGQGVAGANVLTF.

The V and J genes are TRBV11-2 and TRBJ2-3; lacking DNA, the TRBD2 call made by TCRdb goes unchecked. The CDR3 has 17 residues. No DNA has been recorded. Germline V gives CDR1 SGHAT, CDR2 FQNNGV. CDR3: CASSLELAGIPTDTQYF.